This T cell receptor beta chain comes out of a study of blood T cell repertoires in COVID-19. Study as a whole: Whether acute or convalescent, the COVID-19 samples came from the United States, Italy and Spain. PBMCs, B-cell-depleted T cells, or T cells were the source of the cDNA or gDNA that made up the material.

The CDR3 length is 15 residues. V was shortened by 0 bases and J by 6 bases, with 12 bases between the two germline ends. The V gene's germline CDR1 is SGDLS and CDR2 YYNGEE. Using immunoSEQ multiplex PCR, the repertoire was profiled, and TCRdb retains in-frame clones only, with some absent. Here the sample spans about 290,000 clones, approximately 90% being singletons. The source is a middle-aged man with acute or convalescent COVID-19. The chain employs TRBV9 and TRBJ2-2; D is perhaps TRBD1 (6 bases). Source material: peripheral blood. CDR3 residues: CASSVDPGTPGELFF. The CDR3 DNA reads as TGTGCCAGCAGCGTAGACCCCGGGACACCCGGGGAGCTGTTTTTT.